The clone carrying this T cell receptor beta chain has just one count. Using immunoSEQ multiplex PCR, the repertoire was profiled, and TCRdb retains in-frame clones only, with some absent. The table shows 35,000 to 45,000 clones, with about 86% occurring only once. The sample comes from a study of OX40 agonist ivuxolimab in advanced cancers. Germline CDR1 reads SGDLS; CDR2 reads YYNGEE. With V trimmed by 3 bases and J by 7 bases, 5 bases remained unmatched. CDR3 length: 15 amino acids. Systemic immunosuppression or autoimmune disease history was grounds to exclude patients. Sampling of blood occurred at baseline, cycle 4 day 1, and cycle 7 day 1.

Sequencing used CD4+ or CD8+ T cells sorted from blood, obtained in a trial of the OX40 agonist ivuxolimab. The chain links TRBV9 to TRBJ1-3, with 12 bases aligning to TRBD1. The TCR comes from an adult with an advanced solid tumor such as melanoma, head and neck, liver or kidney cancer. The chain's CDR3 is CASSGAGTGGNTIYF. The DNA for the CDR3 is TGTGCCAGCAGCGGCGCCGGGACAGGGGGCAACACCATATATTTT. Together with reference TRBV9 and TRBJ1-3, the CDR3 gives the full variable domain: DSGVTQTPKHLITATGQRVTLRCSPRSGDLSVYWYQQSLDQGLQFLIQYYNGEERAKGNILERFSAQQFPDLHSELNLSSLELGDSALYFCASSGAGTGGNTIYFGEGSWLTVV.